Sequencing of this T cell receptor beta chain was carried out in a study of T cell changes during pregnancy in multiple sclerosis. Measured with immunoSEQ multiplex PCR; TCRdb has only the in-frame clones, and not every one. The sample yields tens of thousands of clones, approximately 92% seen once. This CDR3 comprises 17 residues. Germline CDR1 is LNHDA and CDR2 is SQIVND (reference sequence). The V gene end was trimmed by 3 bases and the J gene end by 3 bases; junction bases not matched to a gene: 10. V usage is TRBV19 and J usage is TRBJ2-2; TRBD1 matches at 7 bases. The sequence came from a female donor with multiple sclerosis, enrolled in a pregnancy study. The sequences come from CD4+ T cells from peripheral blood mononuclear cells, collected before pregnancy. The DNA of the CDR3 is TGTGCCAGTAGTATCTCGACAGGGTATTCACACACCGGGGAGCTGTTTTTT. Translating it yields CASSISTGYSHTGELFF.